These 27 T cell receptor beta chains were sequenced from one sample in a study of blood T cells in healthy people across ages (dated by TCRdb to about 2015). Library method: 5' RACE. The data were produced on an Illumina HiSeq 2500. A second about 7 to 11 cycle PCR used a sample-barcoded 5' primer and a J-beta primer mix. The raw public reads went through TCRdb reprocessing: fastp at Q25, MiXCR clone calling, in-frame beta chains kept. CDR3 protein duplicates are merged, each entry listing the most common genes and DNA. The sample contains just over 800,000 distinct CDR3 sequences, 62% of them found a single time. About a quarter of the sample belongs to the ten largest clones. The sequenced sample consisted of blood. The receptor source for this set is a man aged 25 to 40 in good health.

V is TRBV9 and J is TRBJ2-7; 10 positions match TRBD1. CDR1 SGDLS and CDR2 YYNGEE come from the germline V gene. CDR3 length equals 19 residues. The V segment lost 0 bases and the J segment 1 base; nucleotides outside the gene matches: 13. This CDR3 reads CASSVGLLTRDRGSYEQYF. The CDR3 DNA follows: TGTGCCAGCAGCGTAGGATTGCTGACCCGGGACAGGGGTTCCTACGAGCAGTACTTC.

The chain employs TRBV2 and TRBJ1-4; tentative D call: TRBD1 (6 bases). The germline V gene encodes CDR1 SNHLY and CDR2 FYNNEI. This CDR3 region has 16 residues. Trimming left V 6 bases short and J 8 bases short, with 22 bases between. CDR3 amino acids: CASSKTGRGSLEKLFF. Written as DNA, the CDR3 is TGTGCCAGCAGCAAAACGGGTAGGGGGAGTCTGGAAAAACTGTTTTTT. Drawing the rest from reference TRBV2 and TRBJ1-4, the complete variable domain is EPEVTQTPSHQVTQMGQEVILRCVPISNHLYFYWYRQILGQKVEFLVSFYNNEISEKSEIFDDQFSVERPDGSNFTLKIRSTKLEDSAMYFCASSKTGRGSLEKLFFGSGTQLSVL.

The rearrangement joins TRBV7-9 to TRBJ1-2; D is unclear. This CDR3 is 12 amino acids long. In germline, CDR1 is SEHNR, CDR2 FQNEAQ (reference sequence). V was cut by 0 bases and J by 8 bases, with 7 bases left in between. CDR3 protein: CASSLAEGGYTF. CDR3 sequence (DNA): TGTGCCAGCAGCTTAGCGGAGGGAGGCTACACCTTC. Variable domain in full (rest from reference TRBV7-9 and TRBJ1-2): DTGVSQNPRHKITKRGQNVTFRCDPISEHNRLYWYRQTLGQGPEFLTYFQNEAQLEKSRLLSDRFSAERPKGSFSTLEIQRTEQGDSAMYLCASSLAEGGYTFGSGTRLTVV.

In this sample, this clonotype turned up a few times. The chain uses TRBV4-3 and TRBJ2-6; a weak D match, TRBD1 (5 bases). With 0 bases removed from V and 2 bases from J, the gap between germline ends came to 14 bases. The CDR3 runs to 18 residues. The germline V gene has CDR1 LGHNA and CDR2 YSLEER. The DNA of the CDR3 is TGCGCCAGCAGCCAAGAACACCCCAGGGTGGCTGGGGCCAACGTCCTGACTTTC. It encodes CASSQEHPRVAGANVLTF.

This clonotype showed up just a few times. The CDR3 sequence is CSARDGGAEAFF. CDR3 sequence (DNA): TGCAGTGCTAGAGACGGAGGGGCTGAAGCTTTCTTT. This chain joins TRBV20-1 and TRBJ1-1, with D perhaps TRBD1 (5 bases). CDR3 length: 12 residues. The ends were cut back, 0 bases at V and 6 bases at J, with 8 bases in the middle. CDR1 is DFQATT, CDR2 SNEGSKA, per germline (reference sequence).

This clonotype was observed a single time. The genes are TRBV7-9 and TRBJ1-1, with TRBD1 matching over 9 bases. The CDR3 contains 14 residues. Trimming cost V 5 bases and J 4 bases; bases outside gene matches: 5. CDR1 SEHNR and CDR2 FQNEAQ come from the germline V gene (reference sequence). This CDR3 reads CASSPGTGITEAFF. Here the CDR3 DNA reads TGTGCCAGCAGCCCCGGGACAGGGATCACTGAAGCTTTCTTT.

The table lists this clonotype with a few counts. V is TRBV4-3 and J is TRBJ1-6; D is undetermined. This CDR3 has 14 residues. The germline gives CDR1 LGHNA, CDR2 YSLEER. V lost 2 bases to trimming and J lost 5 bases, with 7 bases between them. CDR3 in amino acids: CASSQRTNNSPLHF. CDR3 in DNA: TGCGCCAGCAGCCAACGCACGAATAATTCACCCCTCCACTTT.

The genes are TRBV7-9 and TRBJ2-5; no clear D gene. Trimming took off 0 bases at V and 7 bases at J, with 12 bases between the two ends. Germline V gives CDR1 SEHNR, CDR2 FQNEAQ (reference sequence). The CDR3 runs to 14 residues. The CDR3 nucleotides are TGTGCCAGCAGCTTAGCGCAGGCCAGAGGGACCCAGTACTTC. It yields the protein CASSLAQARGTQYF. Drawing the rest from reference TRBV7-9 and TRBJ2-5, the complete variable domain is DTGVSQNPRHKITKRGQNVTFRCDPISEHNRLYWYRQTLGQGPEFLTYFQNEAQLEKSRLLSDRFSAERPKGSFSTLEIQRTEQGDSAMYLCASSLAQARGTQYFGPGTRLLVL.

The CDR3 reads CASSQWNSQTQYF. Here the CDR3 DNA reads TGTGCCAGCAGCCAATGGAACAGTCAGACCCAGTACTTC. J is TRBJ2-5 and V is TRBV13; D unresolved. Germline V gene lookup returns CDR1 PRHDT and CDR2 FYEKMQ (reference sequence). Between the trimmed V and J ends, which lost 5 bases and 6 bases, there was a span of 13 bases. The CDR3 spans 13 residues.

This clonotype came up many times. The chain carries TRBV12-3 or TRBV12-4 and TRBJ2-5, with 10 bases matching TRBD2. J gave up 1 base and V 6 bases, and 2 bases lay outside the gene matches. The CDR3 runs to 14 residues. For the CDR3, the DNA is TGTGCCAGCAGCCCTAGCGGGGGCCAAGAGACCCAGTACTTC. Protein product: CASSPSGGQETQYF.

The CDR3 is CASSIYRGWDQETQYF. The CDR3 region has the DNA TGTGCCAGTAGTATCTACCGGGGGTGGGATCAAGAGACCCAGTACTTC. The V gene is TRBV19, the J gene TRBJ2-4; a weak D match, TRBD2 (6 bases). The DNA end is more similar to TRBJ2-5, so the J call may be wrong. The CDR3 consists of 16 residues. Germline lookup yields CDR1 LNHDA and CDR2 SQIVND (reference sequence).

J is TRBJ2-5 and V is TRBV9; no definite D call. Germline V gene lookup returns CDR1 SGDLS and CDR2 YYNGEE. The V end was cut by 0 bases, the J end by 4 bases, with 34 bases between. The CDR3 has 22 residues. The CDR3 sequence is CASSVELPGSGPETAPRETQYF. In DNA form, the CDR3 reads TGTGCCAGCAGCGTAGAGTTACCCGGGTCGGGTCCCGAGACCGCCCCACGAGAGACCCAGTACTTC.

This chain uses TRBV30 with TRBJ1-1; TRBD1 is a possible D gene (6 bases). This CDR3 is built from 15 residues. The germline CDR1 and CDR2 sequences are GTSNPN and SVGIG (reference sequence). V was shortened by 3 bases and J by 0 bases, with 14 bases between the two germline ends. CDR3 sequence reads: CAWSLKRTVNTEAFF. For the CDR3, the DNA is TGTGCCTGGAGCCTAAAACGGACAGTGAACACTGAAGCTTTCTTT.

The rearrangement links TRBV7-9 to TRBJ2-6, with a weak D call TRBD2 (6 bases). Trimming removed 5 bases at V and 2 bases at J, with 10 bases between. Per the germline V gene, CDR1 is SEHNR and CDR2 is FQNEAQ (reference sequence). The CDR3 extends over 15 amino acids. The CDR3 DNA reads as TGTGCCAGCAGCCCCGGGAGTCCTGGGGCCAACGTCCTGACTTTC. Translated: CASSPGSPGANVLTF.

With regard to this clonotype: One end of the junction varies from germline; a read error may be responsible. The chain joins TRBV12-3 or TRBV12-4 to TRBJ2-7; D perhaps matches TRBD1 (5 bases). The CDR3 consists of 13 residues. CDR3 amino acids: CAGSLWGHGEQYF. The CDR3 nucleotides are TGTGCCGGCAGTTTATGGGGCCACGGGGAGCAGTACTTC.

This sequence joins TRBV6-6 and TRBJ2-3; TRBD1 might be the D (5 bases). Trimming removed 7 bases at V and 2 bases at J, with 13 bases between. This CDR3 is 14 amino acids long. From germline, CDR1 is MNHNY and CDR2 SVGAGI (reference sequence). CDR3 in DNA: TGTGCCAGCATTGGAAAGGGGTTCACAGATACGCAGTATTTT. This translates into CASIGKGFTDTQYF.

The rearrangement uses TRBV14 and TRBJ2-7, with D hard to call. V lost 1 base and J 7 bases, leaving 14 bases between the germline ends. The CDR3 totals 14 residues. From germline, CDR1 is SGHDN and CDR2 FVKESK. CDR3 nucleotides: TGTGCCAGCAGCCAAGTAGCCCTTCTGTGGGAGCAGTACTTC. It encodes CASSQVALLWEQYF.

V is TRBV27 and J is TRBJ2-4, with 9 bases fitting TRBD2. The better agreement between TRBJ2-5 and the DNA end casts doubt on the J call. The germline gives CDR1 MNHEY, CDR2 SMNVEV (reference sequence). This CDR3 has 16 amino acids. CDR3 bases: TGTGCCAGCAGTTTAGTCGGCGGGGGGGCAGGAGAGACCCAGTACTTC. Translated: CASSLVGGGAGETQYF.

V usage is TRBV20-1 and J usage is TRBJ2-5, with 10 nucleotides matching TRBD2. CDR1 is DFQATT and CDR2 is SNEGSKA in the germline V gene (reference sequence). The CDR3 has 15 residues. Trimming took 1 base from V and 5 from J; bases not matched to a gene: 7. The CDR3 sequence is CSARVPLAGSETQYF. CDR3 DNA: TGCAGTGCTAGAGTCCCACTAGCGGGGTCGGAGACCCAGTACTTC.

The genes are TRBV10-3 and TRBJ2-3; TRBD1 or TRBD2 may be the D gene (5 bases each). Germline V CDR1 and CDR2: ENHRY, SYGVKD. V was trimmed by 0 bases and J by 3 bases, leaving 13 bases between them. CDR3 size: 16 residues. The CDR3 reads CAISESRGQGTDTQYF. CDR3 DNA: TGTGCCATCAGTGAGTCGAGGGGCCAGGGAACAGATACGCAGTATTTT.

The J gene is TRBJ2-5, the V gene TRBV28, with 11 bases fitting TRBD1. Germline trimming cut 6 bases from V and 11 bases from J; bases unmatched to any gene: 11. This CDR3 has 14 amino acids. Germline lookup yields CDR1 MDHEN and CDR2 SYDVKM. In DNA, the CDR3 is TGTGCCAGCAGGGCCGGGACAGGGGGGAATGAGCAGTACTTC. Its protein product is CASRAGTGGNEQYF.

This clonotype has only one observation. V and J are TRBV20-1 and TRBJ2-3; D perhaps matches TRBD1 (6 bases). The germline V gene encodes CDR1 DFQATT and CDR2 SNEGSKA (reference sequence). This CDR3 has 15 residues. Trimming stripped 6 bases from V and 6 bases from J, with 22 bases between. CDR3 sequence: CSASRPAGVLDTQYF. The CDR3 coding sequence is TGCAGTGCATCCCGCCCGGCAGGGGTGTTGGATACGCAGTATTTT.

V and J are TRBV10-3 and TRBJ2-3, with 9 bases matching TRBD1. This CDR3 is built from 15 residues. After removal of 8 bases from V and 3 bases from J, the junction contained 9 bases not matched to a gene. CDR1 and CDR2 (germline): ENHRY, SYGVKD. For the CDR3, the DNA is TGTGCCATCCAAACCCGGGACAGGGAGACAGATACGCAGTATTTT. This encodes CAIQTRDRETDTQYF.

This clonotype was seen a few times. CDR3 residues: CASSLEGLAGVDEQFF. CDR3 coding DNA: TGTGCCAGCAGCCTCGAGGGGCTAGCGGGGGTGGATGAGCAGTTCTTC. This chain joins TRBV7-3 and TRBJ2-1, with TRBD2 matching over 10 bases. CDR1 and CDR2 (germline): SGHTA, FQGTGA. Trimming took 5 bases from V and 8 from J; bases not matched to a gene: 12. The CDR3 loop spans 16 amino acids.

The chain is built from TRBV20-1 and TRBJ2-1; possible D gene TRBD2, 5 bases. CDR1 is DFQATT and CDR2 is SNEGSKA in the germline V gene (reference sequence). The CDR3 consists of 16 residues. V lost 5 bases, J lost 1 base, and 18 bases lay in between. The DNA of the CDR3 is TGCAGTGCTCCGCCTCTGGCGGACTCTTCCTACAATGAGCAGTTCTTC. This sequence encodes CSAPPLADSSYNEQFF.

The V gene is TRBV20-1, the J gene TRBJ2-7; 8 positions match TRBD1. Germline CDR1 reads DFQATT; CDR2 reads SNEGSKA (reference sequence). V shed 5 bases and J 3 bases; nucleotides not matched to a gene: 6. This CDR3 is 13 amino acids long. CDR3 nucleotide sequence: TGCAGTGCTCCCAAGGACAGGGACTACGAGCAGTACTTC. Encoded protein: CSAPKDRDYEQYF.

The chain joins TRBV4-2 to TRBJ2-4, with TRBD2 matching over 7 bases. CDR1 LGHNA and CDR2 YNFKEQ come from the germline V gene. CDR3 length equals 17 residues. V trimming: 0 bases; J trimming: 0 bases; junction bases outside the gene matches: 5. Here the CDR3 reads CASSQEGGGLAKNIQYF. The CDR3 DNA follows: TGTGCCAGCAGCCAAGAGGGCGGGGGTTTAGCCAAAAACATTCAGTACTTC.